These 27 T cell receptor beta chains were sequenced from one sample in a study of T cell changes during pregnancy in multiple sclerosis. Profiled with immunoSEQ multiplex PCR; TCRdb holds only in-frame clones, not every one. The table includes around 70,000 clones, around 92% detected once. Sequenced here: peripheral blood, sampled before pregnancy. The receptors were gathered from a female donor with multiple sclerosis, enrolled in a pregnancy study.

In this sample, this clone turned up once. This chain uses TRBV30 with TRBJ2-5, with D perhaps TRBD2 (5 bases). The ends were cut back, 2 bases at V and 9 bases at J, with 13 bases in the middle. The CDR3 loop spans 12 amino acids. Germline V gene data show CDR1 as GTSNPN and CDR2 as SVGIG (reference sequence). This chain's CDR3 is CAWSPILGAQYF. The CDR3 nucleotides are TGTGCCTGGAGTCCGATCCTCGGGGCCCAGTACTTC.

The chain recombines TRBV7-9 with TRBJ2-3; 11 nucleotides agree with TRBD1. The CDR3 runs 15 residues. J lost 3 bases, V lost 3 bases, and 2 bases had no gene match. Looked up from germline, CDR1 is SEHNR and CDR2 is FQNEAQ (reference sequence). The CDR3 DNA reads TGTGCCAGCAGCTTCCGGGACAGGGGGACAGATACGCAGTATTTT. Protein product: CASSFRDRGTDTQYF.

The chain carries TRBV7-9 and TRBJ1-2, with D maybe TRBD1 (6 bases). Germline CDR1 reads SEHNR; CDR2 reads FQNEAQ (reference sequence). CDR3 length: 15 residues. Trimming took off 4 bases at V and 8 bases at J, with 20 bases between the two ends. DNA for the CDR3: TGTGCCAGCAGCTCAACCTGGCAGGGGCGACGGGGCTACACCTTC. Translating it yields CASSSTWQGRRGYTF.

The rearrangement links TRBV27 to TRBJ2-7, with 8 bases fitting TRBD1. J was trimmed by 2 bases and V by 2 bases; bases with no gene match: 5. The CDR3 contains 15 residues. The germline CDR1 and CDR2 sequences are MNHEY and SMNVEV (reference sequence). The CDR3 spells CASSLRAGGAYEQYF. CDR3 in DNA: TGTGCCAGCAGTTTAAGGGCAGGGGGCGCCTACGAGCAGTACTTC.

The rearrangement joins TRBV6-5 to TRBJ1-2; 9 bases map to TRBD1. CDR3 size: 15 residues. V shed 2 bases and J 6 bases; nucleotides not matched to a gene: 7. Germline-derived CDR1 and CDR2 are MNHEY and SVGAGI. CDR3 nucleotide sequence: TGTGCCAGCAGTTACGGAGGGGGACAGGGAGATGGCTACACCTTC. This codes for CASSYGGGQGDGYTF.

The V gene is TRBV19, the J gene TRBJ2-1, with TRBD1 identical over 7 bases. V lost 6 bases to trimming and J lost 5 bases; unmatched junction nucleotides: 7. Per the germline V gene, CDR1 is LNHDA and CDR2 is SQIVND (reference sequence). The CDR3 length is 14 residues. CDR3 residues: CASRRDRANNEQFF. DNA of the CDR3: TGTGCCAGTAGAAGAGACAGGGCTAACAATGAGCAGTTCTTC.

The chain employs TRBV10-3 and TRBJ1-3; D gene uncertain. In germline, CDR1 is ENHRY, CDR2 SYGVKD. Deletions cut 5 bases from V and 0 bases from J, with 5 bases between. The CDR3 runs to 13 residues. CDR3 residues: CAISPISGNTIYF. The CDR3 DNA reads TGTGCCATCAGTCCAATCTCTGGAAACACCATATATTTT.

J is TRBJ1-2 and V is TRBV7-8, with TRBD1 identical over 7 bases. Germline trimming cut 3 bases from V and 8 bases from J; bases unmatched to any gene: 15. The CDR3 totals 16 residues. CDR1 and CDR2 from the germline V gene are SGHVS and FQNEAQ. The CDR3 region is CASSFTETGRYHGYTF. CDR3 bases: TGTGCCAGCAGCTTCACGGAGACAGGGAGGTACCACGGCTACACCTTC. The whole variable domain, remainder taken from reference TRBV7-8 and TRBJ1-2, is GAGVSQSPRYKVAKRGQDVALRCDPISGHVSLFWYQQALGQGPEFLTYFQNEAQLDKSGLPSDRFFAERPEGSVSTLKIQRTQQEDSAVYLCASSFTETGRYHGYTFGSGTRLTVV.

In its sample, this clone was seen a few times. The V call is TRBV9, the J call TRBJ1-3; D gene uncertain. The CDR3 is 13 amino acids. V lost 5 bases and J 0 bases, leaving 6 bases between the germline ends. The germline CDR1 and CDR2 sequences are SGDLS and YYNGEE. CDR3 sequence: CASRENSGNTIYF. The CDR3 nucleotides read TGTGCCAGCAGGGAGAACTCTGGAAACACCATATATTTT.

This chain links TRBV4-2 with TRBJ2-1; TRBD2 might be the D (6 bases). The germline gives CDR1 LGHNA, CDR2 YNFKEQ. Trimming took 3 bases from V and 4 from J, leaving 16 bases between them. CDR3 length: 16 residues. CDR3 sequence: CASSQIATSSYNEQFF. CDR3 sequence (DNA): TGTGCCAGCAGCCAGATTGCGACTAGTAGTTACAATGAGCAGTTCTTC.

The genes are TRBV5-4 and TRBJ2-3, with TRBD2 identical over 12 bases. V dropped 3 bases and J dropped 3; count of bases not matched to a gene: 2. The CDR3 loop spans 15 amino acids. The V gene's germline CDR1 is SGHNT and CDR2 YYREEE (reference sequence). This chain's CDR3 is CASSSSGRVTDTQYF. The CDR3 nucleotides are TGTGCCAGCAGCTCTAGCGGGAGGGTGACAGATACGCAGTATTTT.

CDR3 residues: CASSLSLLAAAAAGELFF. For the CDR3, the DNA is TGTGCCAGCAGCTTATCCTTACTAGCGGCAGCAGCGGCCGGGGAGCTGTTTTTT. The J gene is TRBJ2-2, the V gene TRBV7-2; 8 positions match TRBD2. Per germline, CDR1 SGHTA and CDR2 FQGNSA. V was pared by 2 bases and J by 6 bases, with 14 bases of the junction left unmatched. The CDR3 consists of 18 residues.

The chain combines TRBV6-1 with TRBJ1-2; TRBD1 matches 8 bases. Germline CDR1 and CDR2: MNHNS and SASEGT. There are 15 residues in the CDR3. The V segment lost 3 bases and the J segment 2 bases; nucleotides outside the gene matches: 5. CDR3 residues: CASSDQRQGNYGYTF. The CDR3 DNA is TGTGCCAGCAGTGACCAGAGACAGGGGAACTATGGCTACACCTTC.

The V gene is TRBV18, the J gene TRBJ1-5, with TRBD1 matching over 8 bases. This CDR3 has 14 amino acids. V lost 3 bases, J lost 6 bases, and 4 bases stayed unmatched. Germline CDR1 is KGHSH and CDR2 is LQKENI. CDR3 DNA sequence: TGTGCCAGCTCACCTCAGACAGGGGCTCAGCCCCAGCATTTT. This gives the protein CASSPQTGAQPQHF.

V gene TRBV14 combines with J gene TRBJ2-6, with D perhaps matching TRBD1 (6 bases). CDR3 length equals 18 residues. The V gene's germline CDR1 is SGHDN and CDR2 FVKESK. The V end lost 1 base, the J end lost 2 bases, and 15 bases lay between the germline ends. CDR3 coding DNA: TGTGCCAGCAGCCAAGTATTGCAGGGGAAGACTGGGGCCAACGTCCTGACTTTC. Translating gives CASSQVLQGKTGANVLTF.

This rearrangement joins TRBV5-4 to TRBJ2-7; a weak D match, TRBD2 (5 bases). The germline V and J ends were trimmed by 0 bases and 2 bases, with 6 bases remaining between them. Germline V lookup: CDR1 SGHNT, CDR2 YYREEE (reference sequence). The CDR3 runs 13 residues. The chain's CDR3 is CASSLGEPYEQYF. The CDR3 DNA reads TGTGCCAGCAGCTTGGGGGAGCCCTACGAGCAGTACTTC.

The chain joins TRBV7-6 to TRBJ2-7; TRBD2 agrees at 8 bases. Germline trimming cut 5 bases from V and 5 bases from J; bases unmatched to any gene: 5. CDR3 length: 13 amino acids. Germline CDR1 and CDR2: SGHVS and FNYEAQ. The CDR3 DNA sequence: TGTGCCAGCAGCCGAGGGACTAGGGACGAGCAGTACTTC. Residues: CASSRGTRDEQYF.

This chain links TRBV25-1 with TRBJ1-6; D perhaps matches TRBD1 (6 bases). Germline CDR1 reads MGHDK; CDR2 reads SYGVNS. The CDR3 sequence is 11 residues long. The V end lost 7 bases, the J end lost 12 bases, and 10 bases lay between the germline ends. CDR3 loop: CASTSTGPLHF. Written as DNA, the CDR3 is TGTGCCAGCACCTCGACAGGACCCCTCCACTTT.

The CDR3 loop is CASSDTSKTLYNEQFF. Here the CDR3 DNA reads TGTGCCAGCAGTGATACTAGCAAGACACTTTACAATGAGCAGTTCTTC. The V gene is TRBV6-4, the J gene TRBJ2-1; possibly TRBD2 for D (6 bases). Trimming took off 3 bases at V and 4 bases at J, with 16 bases between the two ends. The CDR3 consists of 16 residues. Germline V lookup: CDR1 MRHNA, CDR2 SNTAGT.

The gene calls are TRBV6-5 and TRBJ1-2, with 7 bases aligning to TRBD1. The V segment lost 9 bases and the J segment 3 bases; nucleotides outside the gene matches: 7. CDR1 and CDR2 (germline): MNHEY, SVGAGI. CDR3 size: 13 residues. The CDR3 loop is CASGDSLYYGYTF. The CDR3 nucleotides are TGTGCCAGTGGGGACAGCCTCTACTATGGCTACACCTTC.

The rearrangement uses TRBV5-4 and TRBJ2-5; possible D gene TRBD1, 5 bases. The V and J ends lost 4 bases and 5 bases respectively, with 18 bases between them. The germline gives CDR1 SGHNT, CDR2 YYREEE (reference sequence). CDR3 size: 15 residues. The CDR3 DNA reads TGTGCCAGCAGCCAGCAGGGAAAGCCTGGCGAGACCCAGTACTTC. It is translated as CASSQQGKPGETQYF.

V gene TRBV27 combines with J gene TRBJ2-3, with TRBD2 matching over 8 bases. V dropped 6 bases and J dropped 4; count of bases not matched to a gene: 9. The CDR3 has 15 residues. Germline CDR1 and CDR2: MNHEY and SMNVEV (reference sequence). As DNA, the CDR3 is TGTGCCAGCAGCCTGACTAGCGAGTTGGCAGATACGCAGTATTTT. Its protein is CASSLTSELADTQYF.

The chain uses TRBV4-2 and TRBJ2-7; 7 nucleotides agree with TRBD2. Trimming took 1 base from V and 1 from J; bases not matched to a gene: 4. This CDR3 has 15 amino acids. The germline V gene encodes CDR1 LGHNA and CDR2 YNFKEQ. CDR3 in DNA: TGTGCCAGCAGCCAAGTCCTAGCGGATTCCTACGAGCAGTACTTC. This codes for CASSQVLADSYEQYF.

The CDR3 DNA sequence: TGTGCCAGCAGCTTCGTGGGAATGGGGGCGGGAGCGGTCTACGAGCAGTACTTC. Its translation is CASSFVGMGAGAVYEQYF. This chain joins TRBV5-4 and TRBJ2-7; maybe TRBD2 (7 bases). CDR3 length: 18 residues. Germline CDR1 is SGHNT and CDR2 is YYREEE (reference sequence). V was shortened by 2 bases and J by 3 bases, with 24 bases between the two germline ends.

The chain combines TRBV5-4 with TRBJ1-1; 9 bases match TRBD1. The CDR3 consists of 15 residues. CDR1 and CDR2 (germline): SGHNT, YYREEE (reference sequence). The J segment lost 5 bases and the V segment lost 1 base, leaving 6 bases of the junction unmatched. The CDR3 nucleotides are TGTGCCAGCAGCTTGACTTTGACAGGGGGAACTGAAGCTTTCTTT. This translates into CASSLTLTGGTEAFF.

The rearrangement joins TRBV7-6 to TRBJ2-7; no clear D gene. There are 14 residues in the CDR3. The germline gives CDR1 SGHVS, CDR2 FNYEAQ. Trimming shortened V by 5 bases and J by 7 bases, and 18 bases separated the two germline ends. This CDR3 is CASSPDIVETEQYF. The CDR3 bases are TGTGCCAGCAGCCCAGACATCGTGGAAACGGAGCAGTACTTC.

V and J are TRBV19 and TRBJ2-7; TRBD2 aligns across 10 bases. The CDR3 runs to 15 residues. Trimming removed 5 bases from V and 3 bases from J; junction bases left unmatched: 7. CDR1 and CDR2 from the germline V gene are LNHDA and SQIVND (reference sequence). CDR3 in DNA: TGTGCCAGTAGTCCCACTAGCGGGACACACTACGAGCAGTACTTC. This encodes CASSPTSGTHYEQYF.